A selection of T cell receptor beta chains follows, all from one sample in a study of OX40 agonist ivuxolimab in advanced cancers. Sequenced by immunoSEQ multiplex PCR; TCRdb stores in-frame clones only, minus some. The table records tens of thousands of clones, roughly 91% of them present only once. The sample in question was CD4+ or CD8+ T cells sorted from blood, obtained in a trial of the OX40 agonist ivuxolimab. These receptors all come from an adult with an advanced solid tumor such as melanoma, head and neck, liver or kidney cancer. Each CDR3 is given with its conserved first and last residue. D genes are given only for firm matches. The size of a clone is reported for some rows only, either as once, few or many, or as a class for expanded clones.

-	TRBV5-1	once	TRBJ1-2	CASSVDGDRLYGYTF	TGCGCCAGCAGCGTGGACGGGGACCGCCTTTATGGCTACACCTTC
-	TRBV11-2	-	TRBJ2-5	CASSLNRGGQETQYF	TGTGCCAGCAGCCTCAATCGCGGAGGACAAGAGACCCAGTACTTC
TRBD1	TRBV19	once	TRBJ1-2	CASSGSTGGNYGYTF	TGTGCCAGTAGTGGATCGACAGGGGGGAACTATGGCTACACCTTC
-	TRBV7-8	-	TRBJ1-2	CASSLAQEITGYTF	TGTGCCAGCAGCTTAGCACAGGAGATTACGGGCTACACCTTC
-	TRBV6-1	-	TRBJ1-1	CASSLLGATEAFF	TGTGCCAGCAGTCTCCTGGGGGCCACTGAAGCTTTCTTT
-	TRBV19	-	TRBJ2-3	CASSTDYADTQYF	TGTGCCAGTAGTACCGACTACGCAGATACGCAGTATTTT
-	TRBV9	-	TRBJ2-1	CASSTTLRAYNEQFF	TGTGCCAGCAGCACGACCCTGCGGGCCTACAATGAGCAGTTCTTC
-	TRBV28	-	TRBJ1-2	CASSPIRGDPNYGYTF	TGTGCCAGCAGTCCGATTAGGGGCGACCCTAACTATGGCTACACCTTC
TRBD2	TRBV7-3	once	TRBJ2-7	CASSEIGGGAYEQYF	TGTGCCAGCAGCGAAATTGGGGGAGGGGCCTACGAGCAGTACTTC
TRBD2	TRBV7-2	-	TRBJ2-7	CASSLLAGDYYEQYF	TGTGCCAGCAGCTTACTAGCGGGGGATTACTACGAGCAGTACTTC
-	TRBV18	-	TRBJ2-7	CASSRTADSYEQYF	TGTGCCAGCTCGCGGACGGCAGATTCTTACGAGCAGTACTTC
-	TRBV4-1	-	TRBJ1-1	CASSQDRPRMNTEAFF	TGCGCCAGCAGCCAAGATCGACCGCGGATGAACACTGAAGCTTTCTTT
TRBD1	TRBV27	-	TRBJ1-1	CASRMDRTTEAFF	TGTGCCAGCAGGATGGACAGGACGACTGAAGCTTTCTTT
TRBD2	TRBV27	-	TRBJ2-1	CASSGLAGGTTYNEQFF	TGTGCCAGCAGTGGACTAGCGGGAGGTACTACATACAATGAGCAGTTCTTC
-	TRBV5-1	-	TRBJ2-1	CASSPTIGGNEQFF	TGCGCCAGCAGCCCTACTATAGGGGGGAATGAGCAGTTCTTC
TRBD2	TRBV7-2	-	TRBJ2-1	CASSLERDYRQFF	TGTGCCAGCAGCTTAGAGAGGGACTACCGTCAGTTCTTC
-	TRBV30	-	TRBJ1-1	CAWSVLTMNTEAFF	TGTGCCTGGAGTGTGCTTACCATGAACACTGAAGCTTTCTTT
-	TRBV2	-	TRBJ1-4	CASRNPGGRAFATNEKLFF	TGTGCCAGCAGGAACCCGGGGGGTCGTGCGTTTGCAACTAATGAAAAACTGTTTTTT
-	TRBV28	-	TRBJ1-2	CASSPSAQDVYGYTF	TGTGCCAGCAGTCCATCGGCACAGGATGTCTATGGCTACACCTTC
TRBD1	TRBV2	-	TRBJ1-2	CASTLDRGRANYGYTF	TGTGCCAGCACCCTGGACAGGGGGCGGGCGAACTATGGCTACACCTTC
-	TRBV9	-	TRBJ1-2	CASSPRGDDGYTF	TGTGCCAGCAGCCCGAGAGGGGATGACGGCTACACCTTC
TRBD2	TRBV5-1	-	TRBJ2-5	CASSLMAGGRGETQYF	TGCGCCAGCAGCTTGATGGCGGGAGGGAGAGGGGAGACCCAGTACTTC
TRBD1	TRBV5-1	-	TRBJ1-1	CASSLSDRGMNTEAFF	TGCGCCAGCAGCTTGTCGGACAGGGGTATGAACACTGAAGCTTTCTTT
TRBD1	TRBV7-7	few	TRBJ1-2	CASSHDPGQGVCYTF	TGTGCTAGCAGCCACGACCCGGGACAGGGAGTTTGCTACACCTTC
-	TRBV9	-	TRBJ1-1	CASSFRGPNTEAFF	TGTGCCAGCAGTTTCAGGGGCCCAAACACTGAAGCTTTCTTT
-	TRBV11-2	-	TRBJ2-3	CASSLVLATDTQYF	TGTGCCAGCAGCTTAGTACTAGCAACAGATACGCAGTATTTT
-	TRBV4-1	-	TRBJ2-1	CASSQEGFYNEQFF	TGCGCCAGCAGCCAAGAAGGCTTTTACAATGAGCAGTTCTTC
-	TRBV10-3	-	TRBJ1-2	CAISESTYGYTF	TGTGCCATCAGTGAGTCGACCTATGGCTACACCTTC
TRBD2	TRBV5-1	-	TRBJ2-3	CASSSRSGGRTDTQYF	TGCGCCAGCAGCTCGAGGTCGGGGGGACGCACAGATACGCAGTATTTT
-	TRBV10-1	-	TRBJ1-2	CASSDVQGGYTF	TGCGCCAGCAGTGATGTCCAGGGCGGCTACACCTTC
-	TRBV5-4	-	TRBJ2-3	CASSLRGGPDTQYF	TGTGCCAGCAGCTTGCGTGGGGGCCCCGATACGCAGTATTTT
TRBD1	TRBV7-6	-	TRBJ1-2	CASSLGQNYGYTF	TGTGCCAGCAGCTTGGGACAGAACTATGGCTACACCTTC